This T cell receptor (beta chain) was captured in a study of T-cell reconstitution after alpha-beta-depleted transplantation in children. As it was prepared, the TCRbeta library received unique molecular identifiers. TCRdb reprocessed the PCR reads via MiXCR and lists one record per CDR3 protein. The sample lists almost 400,000 distinct CDR3 sequences, around 20% occurring once. The germline V gene encodes CDR1 SEHNR and CDR2 FQNEAQ (reference sequence). Trimming removed 0 bases at V and 5 bases at J, with 11 bases between. The CDR3 is 14 residues long. Sequencing was performed on PBMCs from the stem cell graft donor, taken from the stem cell graft. This rearrangement joins TRBV7-9 to TRBJ2-7; weak D call: TRBD1 (5 bases). The TCR originated in a human donor who donated a stem cell graft to a child with acute myeloid leukemia. For the CDR3, the DNA is TGTGCCAGCAGCTTAGCTGGGGCGAGGAACGAGCAGTACTTC. Encoded protein: CASSLAGARNEQYF.